This TCR beta chain stems from a study of cytomegalovirus exposure and HLA in healthy donors. Researchers ran the PCR with 60 Vbeta and 13 Jbeta primers. Repertoires were generated with immunoSEQ multiplex PCR, while TCRdb's copy carries only in-frame clones and drops some. The repertoire includes over 120,000 clones, about four fifths of them detected once, and 2% to 2.5% sits in the top ten. This clone was found a few times. Its antigen is unknown. Germline V gene lookup returns CDR1 SGHDN and CDR2 FVKESK. The CDR3 sequence is 14 residues long. The germline V and J ends were trimmed by 1 base and 1 base, with 6 bases remaining between them. The study's findings and limits: The listing of roughly 160 TCR beta chains classed them as cytomegalovirus-associated. Previously analyzed data showed that most TCR beta V segments were productive at a frequency of about 90% or about 30%. The authors excluded some V segments, including TRBV6-2 and TRBV6-3, as indistinguishable.

The TCR comes from a woman under 30 in good health and CMV-seropositive. Sequenced material: PBMCs. V usage is TRBV14 and J usage is TRBJ2-3, with a weak D call TRBD2 (6 bases). CDR3 sequence (DNA): TGTGCCAGCAGCCAAGCGGGGGGCACAGATACGCAGTATTTT. It yields the protein CASSQAGGTDTQYF.